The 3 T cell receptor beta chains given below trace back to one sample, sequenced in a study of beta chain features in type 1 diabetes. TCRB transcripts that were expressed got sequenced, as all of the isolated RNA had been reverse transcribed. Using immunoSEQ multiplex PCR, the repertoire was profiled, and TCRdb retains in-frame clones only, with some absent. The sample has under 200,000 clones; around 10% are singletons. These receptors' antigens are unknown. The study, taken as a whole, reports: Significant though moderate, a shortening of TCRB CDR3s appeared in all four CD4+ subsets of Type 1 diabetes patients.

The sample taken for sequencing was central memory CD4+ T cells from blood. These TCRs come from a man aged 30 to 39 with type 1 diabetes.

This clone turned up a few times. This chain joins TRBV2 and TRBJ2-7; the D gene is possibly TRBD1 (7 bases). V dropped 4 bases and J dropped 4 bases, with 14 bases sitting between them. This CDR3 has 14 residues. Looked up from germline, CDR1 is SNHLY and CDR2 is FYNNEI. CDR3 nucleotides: TGTGCCAGCAGTGTTCGCGGGACAGCTTACGAGCAGTACTTC. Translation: CASSVRGTAYEQYF.

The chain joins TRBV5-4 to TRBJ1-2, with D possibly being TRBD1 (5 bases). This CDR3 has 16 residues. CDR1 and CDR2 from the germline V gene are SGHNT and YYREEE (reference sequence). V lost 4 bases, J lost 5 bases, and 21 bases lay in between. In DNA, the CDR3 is TGTGCCAGCAGCCCGGCCGGAACAGGTGAAGGATATGGCTACACCTTC. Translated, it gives CASSPAGTGEGYGYTF.

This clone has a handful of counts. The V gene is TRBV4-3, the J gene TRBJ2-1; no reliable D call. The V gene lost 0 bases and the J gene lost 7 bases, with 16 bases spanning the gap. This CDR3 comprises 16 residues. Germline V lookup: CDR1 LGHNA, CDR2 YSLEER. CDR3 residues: CASSQDFWQTYNEQFF. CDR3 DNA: TGCGCCAGCAGCCAAGATTTTTGGCAGACATATAATGAGCAGTTCTTC.